These 30 T cell receptor beta chains came from one sample sequenced in a study of blood T cell repertoires in COVID-19. TCRdb keeps only in-frame clones here, not all; method: immunoSEQ multiplex PCR. Among over 250,000 clones, around 90% were seen once, and the ten largest hold more than 0.95%. Sequenced: PBMCs or T cells enriched from blood (not recorded which). The receptors originated from a woman aged 25 to 39 who had recovered from COVID-19.

Here the CDR3 DNA reads TGTGCCAGCAGCTTAGTACTTTCTAGCACAGATACGCAGTATTTT. It codes for CASSLVLSSTDTQYF. This chain uses TRBV7-9 with TRBJ2-3; D call uncertain. The CDR3 extends over 15 amino acids. Trimming left V 1 base short and J 0 bases short, with 8 bases between. CDR1 and CDR2 (germline): SEHNR, FQNEAQ (reference sequence).

The chain recombines TRBV27 with TRBJ1-2; 7 bases align to TRBD1. The CDR3 sequence is 14 residues long. Germline assignment: CDR1 MNHEY and CDR2 SMNVEV (reference sequence). After removal of 5 bases from V and 0 bases from J, the junction contained 3 bases not matched to a gene. CDR3 protein: CASSRTGPNYGYTF. As DNA, the CDR3 is TGTGCCAGCAGTAGGACAGGCCCTAACTATGGCTACACCTTC.

The CDR3 is CASSLLGRDEQFF. The CDR3 nucleotides are TGTGCCAGCAGCTTGCTAGGGCGGGATGAGCAGTTCTTC. J is TRBJ2-1 and V is TRBV7-3, with D possibly matching TRBD2 (5 bases). CDR3 length equals 13 residues. Trimming left V 3 bases short and J 8 bases short, with 11 bases between. CDR1 is SGHTA and CDR2 is FQGTGA in the germline V gene.

The chain links TRBV6-1 to TRBJ2-7; the D gene is possibly TRBD1 (5 bases). This CDR3 spans 15 amino acids. V was pared by 1 base and J by 4 bases, with 14 bases between. Per germline, CDR1 MNHNS and CDR2 SASEGT. CDR3 sequence reads: CASSEEQGLAYEQYF. The CDR3 bases are TGTGCCAGCAGTGAAGAGCAGGGATTAGCTTACGAGCAGTACTTC.

The genes are TRBV7-9 and TRBJ2-1; no firm D call. Trimming left V 5 bases short and J 7 bases short, with 12 bases between. This CDR3 comprises 13 residues. Germline CDR1 reads SEHNR; CDR2 reads FQNEAQ (reference sequence). DNA for the CDR3: TGTGCCAGCAGCCCCCGTTCCAGGAATGAGCAGTTCTTC. Translating gives CASSPRSRNEQFF.

CDR3 nucleotide sequence: TGTGCCACCACCACAGGGGGCGTCCAGTGGTCACCCCTCCACTTT. Encoded protein: CATTTGGVQWSPLHF. The rearrangement links TRBV28 to TRBJ1-6; TRBD1 matches 9 bases. Germline trimming cut 10 bases from V and 10 bases from J; bases unmatched to any gene: 14. The germline V gene has CDR1 MDHEN and CDR2 SYDVKM. This CDR3 region has 15 residues.

The chain joins TRBV24-1 to TRBJ2-5, with TRBD1 identical over 7 bases. CDR1 KGHDR and CDR2 SFDVKD come from the germline V gene. The CDR3 has 14 residues. Trimming cost V 6 bases and J 4 bases; bases outside gene matches: 7. Here the CDR3 DNA reads TGTGCCACCAGTCGAGACAGGGCCGGAGAGACCCAGTACTTC. This codes for CATSRDRAGETQYF.

The J gene is TRBJ2-1, the V gene TRBV30; 12 bases are shared with TRBD1. Losses at the gene ends were 2 bases for V and 8 bases for J; bases not matched to a gene: 7. Germline lookup yields CDR1 GTSNPN and CDR2 SVGIG (reference sequence). This CDR3 comprises 15 residues. The CDR3 sequence: CAWSTGQGARYEQFF. The CDR3 DNA reads as TGTGCCTGGAGTACGGGACAGGGGGCACGGTATGAGCAGTTCTTC.

The chain joins TRBV6-4 to TRBJ2-2, with 11 bases matching TRBD2. CDR3 length: 16 amino acids. Germline lookup yields CDR1 MRHNA and CDR2 SNTAGT. After removal of 4 bases from V and 5 bases from J, the junction contained 6 bases not matched to a gene. Here the CDR3 reads CASSVTSGGMTGELFF. The CDR3 DNA reads TGTGCCAGCAGTGTAACTAGCGGGGGTATGACCGGGGAGCTGTTTTTT.

This chain connects TRBV2 to TRBJ2-7; TRBD2 agrees at 7 bases. In germline, CDR1 is SNHLY, CDR2 FYNNEI. V gave up 7 bases and J gave up 5 bases; unmatched junction bases: 11. This CDR3 is 14 amino acids long. For the CDR3, the DNA is TGTGCCAGCATTAGGGACTATTCCCTCCACGAGCAGTACTTC. This translates into CASIRDYSLHEQYF.

The chain couples TRBV29-1 to TRBJ1-1; TRBD1 matches at 7 bases. CDR1 is SQVTM, CDR2 ANQGSEA, per germline. With 0 bases clipped from V and 5 bases from J, the junction kept 6 bases outside the gene matches. The CDR3 has 14 residues. The CDR3 sequence is CSVEDVRGRTEAFF. CDR3 DNA sequence: TGCAGCGTTGAAGATGTAAGGGGGCGAACTGAAGCTTTCTTT.

The rearrangement links TRBV27 to TRBJ1-2; D unclear. V gave up 0 bases and J gave up 4 bases, with 15 bases separating them. The CDR3 is made up of 16 amino acids. Germline lookup yields CDR1 MNHEY and CDR2 SMNVEV (reference sequence). The CDR3: CASSLSIGGYSYGYTF. The DNA for the CDR3 is TGTGCCAGCAGTTTATCGATTGGCGGCTATTCCTATGGCTACACCTTC.

The chain has TRBV28 and TRBJ2-7; tentative D call: TRBD1 (6 bases). Germline loops: CDR1 MDHEN, CDR2 SYDVKM. The V end was cut by 5 bases, the J end by 5 bases, with 19 bases between. The CDR3 runs 15 residues. The CDR3 DNA reads TGTGCCAGCAGTGGCTACGGGACAAACGAGCACGAGCAGTACTTC. It specifies CASSGYGTNEHEQYF.

V is TRBV19 and J is TRBJ2-7; weak D call: TRBD2 (6 bases). The CDR3 contains 15 residues. The V gene lost 4 bases and the J gene lost 4 bases, with 17 bases spanning the gap. Germline lookup yields CDR1 LNHDA and CDR2 SQIVND (reference sequence). The chain's CDR3 is CASSNRDSPSYEQYF. In DNA, the CDR3 is TGTGCCAGTAGTAACCGGGACTCCCCGTCTTACGAGCAGTACTTC.

The gene calls are TRBV29-1 and TRBJ2-3, with D perhaps TRBD1 (6 bases). This CDR3 is built from 14 residues. V lost 4 bases, J lost 0 bases, and 11 bases lay in between. The germline gives CDR1 SQVTM, CDR2 ANQGSEA. CDR3: CSVVGQTSTDTQYF. The CDR3 DNA reads TGCAGCGTTGTAGGACAGACCAGCACAGATACGCAGTATTTT.

V gene TRBV2 combines with J gene TRBJ2-2, with TRBD2 matching 8 bases. This CDR3 is 15 amino acids long. V lost 6 bases and J lost 4; bases outside the gene matches: 7. From germline, CDR1 is SNHLY and CDR2 FYNNEI. In DNA, the CDR3 is TGTGCCAGCAGCGATGGACTAGCTAGCACCGGGGAGCTGTTTTTT. Translation gives CASSDGLASTGELFF. The entire variable domain, with the rest obtained from reference TRBV2 and TRBJ2-2, is as follows: EPEVTQTPSHQVTQMGQEVILRCVPISNHLYFYWYRQILGQKVEFLVSFYNNEISEKSEIFDDQFSVERPDGSNFTLKIRSTKLEDSAMYFCASSDGLASTGELFFGEGSRLTVL.

The V call is TRBV2, the J call TRBJ1-5, with TRBD1 as a possible D gene (6 bases). The germline V and J ends were trimmed by 2 bases and 0 bases, with 14 bases remaining between them. Germline assignment: CDR1 SNHLY and CDR2 FYNNEI. The CDR3 extends over 17 amino acids. The CDR3 coding sequence is TGTGCCAGCAGTGAAATTAAGGGGGACGTTAGCAATCAGCCCCAGCATTTT. Its translation: CASSEIKGDVSNQPQHF.

The J gene is TRBJ1-1, the V gene TRBV24-1; unclear D gene. CDR3 size: 12 residues. CDR1 is KGHDR, CDR2 SFDVKD, per germline. Trimming left V 4 bases short and J 1 base short, with 3 bases between. Here the CDR3 DNA reads TGTGCCACCAGTGACGGGAACACTGAAGCTTTCTTT. It translates to CATSDGNTEAFF.

The chain combines TRBV7-9 with TRBJ1-6; 9 bases map to TRBD1. V was clipped by 5 bases and J by 7 bases; unmatched bases: 6. Looked up from germline, CDR1 is SEHNR and CDR2 is FQNEAQ (reference sequence). There are 15 residues in the CDR3. This CDR3 reads CASSPPGTGNSPLHF. Written as DNA, the CDR3 is TGTGCCAGCAGCCCCCCCGGGACAGGGAATTCACCCCTCCACTTT. Complete variable domain (other parts from reference TRBV7-9 and TRBJ1-6): DTGVSQNPRHKITKRGQNVTFRCDPISEHNRLYWYRQTLGQGPEFLTYFQNEAQLEKSRLLSDRFSAERPKGSFSTLEIQRTEQGDSAMYLCASSPPGTGNSPLHFGNGTRLTVT.

This clone ranks as medium-sized (0.01 to 0.1%). J is TRBJ2-2 and V is TRBV9; a weak D match, TRBD2 (6 bases). The CDR3 is 17 amino acids. Germline CDR1 and CDR2: SGDLS and YYNGEE. Trimming removed 0 bases from V and 4 bases from J, with 16 bases in between. The CDR3 region has the DNA TGTGCCAGCAGCGTAGTTCAAGGAGGGCTAGGCACCGGGGAGCTGTTTTTT. This encodes CASSVVQGGLGTGELFF.

The chain has TRBV3-1 (or the pseudogene TRBV3-2) and TRBJ2-3; 7 bases agree with TRBD2. V shed 4 bases and J 0 bases; nucleotides not matched to a gene: 7. This CDR3 has 16 amino acids. Germline V lookup: CDR1 LGHDT, CDR2 YNNKEL (reference sequence). In DNA, the CDR3 is TGTGCCAGCAGCCCCTTAAGCGGGGCTAGCACAGATACGCAGTATTTT. Its protein product is CASSPLSGASTDTQYF.

The chain uses TRBV6-1 and TRBJ1-6; TRBD1 might be the D (6 bases). CDR3 length: 16 residues. Trimming removed 4 bases at V and 7 bases at J, with 17 bases between. Germline V gene data show CDR1 as MNHNS and CDR2 as SASEGT. CDR3 residues: CASSVLQGSGNSPLHF. DNA for the CDR3: TGTGCCAGCAGTGTCCTACAGGGAAGTGGGAATTCACCCCTCCACTTT.

V usage is TRBV2 and J usage is TRBJ2-7; D possibly corresponds to TRBD2 (6 bases). Looked up from germline, CDR1 is SNHLY and CDR2 is FYNNEI. This CDR3 is built from 13 residues. The germline V and J ends were trimmed by 8 bases and 7 bases, with 18 bases remaining between them. CDR3 nucleotide sequence: TGTGCCAGCTTTACACCACGTGGGGGGGAGCAGTACTTC. Its protein is CASFTPRGGEQYF.

This clone was observed a single time. The chain couples TRBV4-3 to TRBJ2-1; D not certain. Germline V gene data show CDR1 as LGHNA and CDR2 as YSLEER. The CDR3 is made up of 13 amino acids. Trimming took 0 bases from V and 8 from J, leaving 8 bases between them. The CDR3 sequence: CASSQELLDEQFF. CDR3 nucleotide sequence: TGCGCCAGCAGCCAAGAACTCCTCGATGAGCAGTTCTTC.

This chain links TRBV24-1 with TRBJ1-4, with 10 bases that match TRBD1. CDR3 size: 15 residues. Germline CDR1 reads KGHDR; CDR2 reads SFDVKD. V shed 3 bases and J 6 bases; nucleotides not matched to a gene: 3. The CDR3 DNA reads TGTGCCACCAGTGATCCTGGGACAGGGGATGAAAAACTGTTTTTT. Encoded protein: CATSDPGTGDEKLFF.

This sequence joins TRBV6-5 and TRBJ1-2; a possible D gene is TRBD1 (5 bases). The V end lost 2 bases, the J end lost 0 bases, and 10 bases lay between the germline ends. Germline V lookup: CDR1 MNHEY, CDR2 SVGAGI. The CDR3 consists of 15 residues. The CDR3 region is CASSYAWGANYGYTF. In DNA, the CDR3 is TGTGCCAGCAGTTACGCCTGGGGGGCTAACTATGGCTACACCTTC.

The V and J genes are TRBV6-5 and TRBJ1-2; D possibly corresponds to TRBD1 (5 bases). The V end lost 11 bases, the J end lost 4 bases, and 14 bases lay between the germline ends. This CDR3 comprises 12 residues. Germline assignment: CDR1 MNHEY and CDR2 SVGAGI. CDR3 amino acids: CAAGRESYGYTF. CDR3 nucleotides: TGTGCCGCGGGACGGGAAAGCTATGGCTACACCTTC.

The chain combines TRBV6-2 or TRBV6-3 with TRBJ2-5; 9 bases align to TRBD2. V trimming: 2 bases; J trimming: 2 bases; junction bases outside the gene matches: 6. Looked up from germline, CDR1 is MNHEY and CDR2 is SVGEGT. There are 16 residues in the CDR3. CDR3 residues: CASSYQPTSGQETQYF. The CDR3 DNA is TGTGCCAGCAGTTACCAACCGACTAGCGGTCAAGAGACCCAGTACTTC.

The CDR3 nucleotides read TGTGCCACCAAAGGGACTAGCGGGAGGGAGAGGAATGAGCAGTTCTTC. This codes for CATKGTSGRERNEQFF. This chain links TRBV24-1 with TRBJ2-1, with 16 bases aligning to TRBD2. Trimming took 8 bases from V and 7 from J; bases not matched to a gene: 7. The CDR3 covers 16 residues. Germline V gene sequence: CDR1 KGHDR, CDR2 SFDVKD.

The chain joins TRBV11-2 to TRBJ2-3; weak D call: TRBD1 (7 bases). Germline V CDR1 and CDR2: SGHAT, FQNNGV. Trimming removed 1 base at V and 2 bases at J, with 13 bases between. This CDR3 is built from 16 residues. As DNA, the CDR3 is TGTGCCAGCAGCTTAGGTTCAGGGGGGAACACAGATACGCAGTATTTT. Amino acids: CASSLGSGGNTDTQYF.